This T cell receptor beta chain was captured in a study of T cell responses to AZD1222 COVID-19 vaccine. Method: immunoSEQ multiplex PCR; TCRdb's copy keeps in-frame clones and lacks some. This table has 250,000 to 300,000 clones, 94% appearing once. This CDR3 has 15 amino acids. The germline CDR1 and CDR2 sequences are ENHRY and SYGVKD. V gave up 0 bases and J gave up 1 base, with 9 bases separating them. Whole-study results and caveats: The study found vaccine-associated CD4 TCRs spanning spike, dominant at 160-218 and 743-854. Baseline serology detected seropositivity in only six or seven AZD1222 recipients. Unmutated variant regions are reportedly targeted by nearly half of spike-specific TCRs.

Notes on this clone: Its antigen remains unidentified.

The sample here was peripheral blood, taken 28 days after the second AZD1222 dose. The source of this sequence is an adult who received the AZD1222 COVID-19 vaccine. V usage is TRBV10-3 and J usage is TRBJ1-1; D is unclear. The CDR3 here is CAISESLSPNTEAFF. The CDR3 DNA follows: TGTGCCATCAGTGAGTCCCTCAGTCCGAACACTGAAGCTTTCTTT.